What follows are 18 T cell receptor beta chains derived from one specimen sequenced in a study of cytomegalovirus exposure and HLA in healthy donors. 60 Vbeta and 13 Jbeta primers were used in PCR. The assay was immunoSEQ multiplex PCR, and TCRdb's table has in-frame clones only and misses some. The table for this sample gives approximately 150,000 clones. The material sequenced was PBMCs. All receptors come from a woman younger than 30 in good health and CMV-seronegative.

The chain employs TRBV5-1 and TRBJ2-1; TRBD2 aligns across 14 bases. V dropped 4 bases and J dropped 7; count of bases not matched to a gene: 7. Germline V lookup: CDR1 SGHRS, CDR2 YFSETQ. The length of the CDR3 is 16 residues. The DNA for the CDR3 is TGCGCCAGCAGCCCAGGACTAGCGGGAGGTGGAAATGAGCAGTTCTTC. The encoded protein is CASSPGLAGGGNEQFF.

The chain uses TRBV13 and TRBJ2-6, with 7 bases lining up with TRBD2. CDR3 length: 15 residues. The germline V gene has CDR1 PRHDT and CDR2 FYEKMQ (reference sequence). J lost 4 bases, V lost 7 bases, and 7 bases had no gene match. Written as DNA, the CDR3 is TGTGCCAGCACCACCGGGGGGTCCGGGGCCAACGTCCTGACTTTC. Translating gives CASTTGGSGANVLTF.

J is TRBJ1-2 and V is TRBV7-2; 9 bases map to TRBD1. This CDR3 is 15 amino acids long. V gave up 7 bases and J gave up 3 bases; unmatched junction bases: 9. Germline-derived CDR1 and CDR2 are SGHTA and FQGNSA. Written as DNA, the CDR3 is TGTGCCAGCACCATGACGGGACAGGGCCACTATGGCTACACCTTC. Translated: CASTMTGQGHYGYTF.

Comments on this clone: Other DNA variants within this sample encode the same CDR3. This rearrangement joins TRBV2 to TRBJ1-2; possible D gene TRBD1, 5 bases. Trimming pared 0 bases from V and 1 base from J, leaving 9 bases between. This CDR3 has 15 amino acids. The germline V gene encodes CDR1 SNHLY and CDR2 FYNNEI. Here the CDR3 DNA reads TGTGCCAGCAGTGAAGCGCGGCAGGGTAACTATGGCTACACCTTC. Its protein product is CASSEARQGNYGYTF.

The chain recombines TRBV7-9 with TRBJ2-5; TRBD2 matches 11 bases. CDR1 and CDR2 from the germline V gene are SEHNR and FQNEAQ (reference sequence). The CDR3 runs 15 residues. V lost 5 bases and J lost 3; bases outside the gene matches: 5. CDR3 protein: CASSPMGLAEETQYF. The CDR3 bases are TGTGCCAGCAGCCCAATGGGACTAGCGGAAGAGACCCAGTACTTC.

The chain uses TRBV6-6 and TRBJ1-5, with 7 bases aligning to TRBD1. The CDR3 is made up of 15 amino acids. Losses at the gene ends were 5 bases for V and 13 bases for J; bases not matched to a gene: 17. Germline V gene lookup returns CDR1 MNHNY and CDR2 SVGAGI (reference sequence). CDR3 coding DNA: TGTGCCAGCAGTGCCCCCGGGACAGCTGAAGACACACAGCATTTT. It is translated as CASSAPGTAEDTQHF.

The chain combines TRBV14 with TRBJ1-2; the D gene is possibly TRBD1 (5 bases). Per the germline V gene, CDR1 is SGHDN and CDR2 is FVKESK. This CDR3 comprises 14 residues. V lost 1 base and J 4 bases, leaving 10 bases between the germline ends. CDR3: CASSQVSQGYGYTF. CDR3 nucleotide sequence: TGTGCCAGCAGCCAAGTGTCGCAGGGCTATGGCTACACCTTC. The whole variable domain, remainder taken from reference TRBV14 and TRBJ1-2, is EAGVTQFPSHSVIEKGQTVTLRCDPISGHDNLYWYRRVMGKEIKFLLHFVKESKQDESGMPNNRFLAERTGGTYSTLKVQPAELEDSGVYFCASSQVSQGYGYTFGSGTRLTVV.

This chain links TRBV27 with TRBJ1-2; 7 positions agree with TRBD1. The CDR3 runs to 15 residues. Germline trimming cut 2 bases from V and 8 bases from J; bases unmatched to any gene: 11. CDR1 and CDR2 from the germline V gene are MNHEY and SMNVEV (reference sequence). This CDR3 is CASSLRGRGQGGYTF. The CDR3, as DNA: TGTGCCAGCAGTTTAAGGGGGCGAGGGCAGGGCGGCTACACCTTC.

The chain joins TRBV14 to TRBJ1-2, with a tentative D call TRBD1 (5 bases). V lost 4 bases and J lost 4, with 16 bases in between. The CDR3 length is 15 residues. Germline lookup yields CDR1 SGHDN and CDR2 FVKESK. The CDR3 here is CASSLLPGGGYGYTF. CDR3 in DNA: TGTGCCAGCAGCCTCCTCCCCGGGGGGGGCTATGGCTACACCTTC.

The chain employs TRBV6-6 and TRBJ2-1, with D perhaps TRBD1 (6 bases). The CDR3 covers 13 residues. V lost 1 base and J 11 bases, leaving 12 bases between the germline ends. Germline V gene data show CDR1 as MNHNY and CDR2 as SVGAGI (reference sequence). The CDR3 reads CASSYYGGVQQFF. In DNA, the CDR3 is TGTGCCAGCAGTTACTATGGGGGCGTTCAGCAGTTCTTC.

The rearrangement joins TRBV14 to TRBJ2-7; 9 nucleotides match TRBD2. The V and J ends lost 4 bases and 2 bases, in that order; junction bases with no gene match: 15. Germline V gene data show CDR1 as SGHDN and CDR2 as FVKESK. This CDR3 is 18 amino acids long. This chain's CDR3 is CASSPLAVAGVTPYEQYF. The CDR3, as DNA: TGTGCCAGCAGCCCCCTGGCGGTAGCGGGAGTGACCCCCTACGAGCAGTACTTC. Using reference TRBV14 and TRBJ2-7 for the parts outside the CDR3, the full variable domain is EAGVTQFPSHSVIEKGQTVTLRCDPISGHDNLYWYRRVMGKEIKFLLHFVKESKQDESGMPNNRFLAERTGGTYSTLKVQPAELEDSGVYFCASSPLAVAGVTPYEQYFGPGTRLTVT.

The chain combines TRBV19 with TRBJ1-4, with D perhaps TRBD1 (5 bases). Trimming stripped 3 bases from V and 4 bases from J, with 9 bases between. The CDR3 runs to 14 residues. Per the germline V gene, CDR1 is LNHDA and CDR2 is SQIVND (reference sequence). CDR3: CASSIPGVNEKLFF. CDR3 sequence (DNA): TGTGCCAGTAGTATTCCGGGGGTTAATGAAAAACTGTTTTTT.

The V call is TRBV30, the J call TRBJ1-3, with D unresolved. CDR1 is GTSNPN and CDR2 is SVGIG in the germline V gene (reference sequence). The CDR3 length is 14 residues. V lost 4 bases, J lost 2 bases, and 12 bases lay in between. The CDR3 DNA reads TGTGCCTGGAAACATAATGTGGCTGGAAACACCATATATTTT. The encoded protein is CAWKHNVAGNTIYF.

The CDR3: CASTLGQGWSNQPQHF. CDR3 bases: TGTGCCAGTACCCTCGGACAGGGCTGGAGCAATCAGCCCCAGCATTTT. The chain uses TRBV19 and TRBJ1-5; 8 bases are a match to TRBD1. Germline V lookup: CDR1 LNHDA, CDR2 SQIVND (reference sequence). This CDR3 region has 16 residues. With V trimmed by 7 bases and J by 1 base, 9 bases remained unmatched. The whole variable domain, remainder taken from reference TRBV19 and TRBJ1-5, is DGGITQSPKYLFRKEGQNVTLSCEQNLNHDAMYWYRQDPGQGLRLIYYSQIVNDFQKGDIAEGYSVSREKKESFPLTVTSAQKNPTAFYLCASTLGQGWSNQPQHFGDGTRLSIL.

The chain is built from TRBV19 and TRBJ1-5, with a tentative D call TRBD1 (6 bases). Trimming pared 8 bases from V and 3 bases from J, leaving 8 bases between. The germline CDR1 and CDR2 sequences are LNHDA and SQIVND (reference sequence). This CDR3 contains 12 residues. The CDR3 DNA reads TGTGCCAGTGGACAGTTCAATCAGCCCCAGCATTTT. Its protein product is CASGQFNQPQHF.

CDR3 nucleotide sequence: TGTGCCAGCAGCCTCGGACTACAAGAGACCCAGTACTTC. It codes for CASSLGLQETQYF. The chain recombines TRBV7-2 with TRBJ2-5; D may be TRBD2 (6 bases). This CDR3 contains 13 residues. Germline loops: CDR1 SGHTA, CDR2 FQGNSA. V was pared by 5 bases and J by 2 bases, with 9 bases between. Based on the CDR3 plus reference TRBV7-2 and TRBJ2-5, the full variable domain is GAGVSQSPSNKVTEKGKDVELRCDPISGHTALYWYRQSLGQGLEFLIYFQGNSAPDKSGLPSDRFSAERTGGSVSTLTIQRTQQEDSAVYLCASSLGLQETQYFGPGTRLLVL.

The chain carries TRBV2 and TRBJ2-1, with D unresolved. Germline loops: CDR1 SNHLY, CDR2 FYNNEI. This CDR3 has 13 residues. Trimming cost V 1 base and J 8 bases, with 9 bases left between them. The CDR3 is CASSEESFHEQFF. CDR3 DNA: TGTGCCAGCAGTGAAGAGAGCTTCCATGAGCAGTTCTTC.

V is TRBV6-5 and J is TRBJ2-3, with TRBD1 matching 7 bases. The germline gives CDR1 MNHEY, CDR2 SVGAGI. The CDR3 length is 15 residues. The V and J ends lost 5 bases and 4 bases, in that order; junction bases with no gene match: 9. The CDR3 DNA reads as TGTGCCAGCAGTGCCGCGACAGGGTGGGCAGATACGCAGTATTTT. Amino acids: CASSAATGWADTQYF.